A selection of T cell receptor beta chains follows, all from one sample in a study of T cell responses to AZD1222 COVID-19 vaccine. The protocol was immunoSEQ multiplex PCR, while the TCRdb copy is restricted to in-frame clones and leaves out a portion. The top ten clones hold roughly 20% of a sample with around 89,000 clones, approximately 91% of them seen once. This sample comprised peripheral blood, obtained on day 0 of AZD1222 vaccination. These receptors were taken from an adult in good health. The CDR3 runs from the conserved cysteine through the conserved F or W. A D gene is named only where the DNA matches it firmly. Size tells how often a clone was seen (once, few, many) or the class of an expanded clone, and some rows leave it out.

CDR3nt	CDR3aa	d_gene	v_gene	j_gene	abundance
TGTGCCAGCAGCTTAGATTCCCAGGTCTCTGGAAACACCATATATTTT	CASSLDSQVSGNTIYF	NA	TRBV11-2	TRBJ1-3	NA
TGTGCCAGCAGCGGACAGGGTTATGGCTACACCTTC	CASSGQGYGYTF	TRBD1	TRBV9	TRBJ1-2	NA
TGTGCCAGCAGCTTAAACCTGGGACAGGAGGACACCATATATTTT	CASSLNLGQEDTIYF	TRBD1	TRBV11-2	TRBJ1-3	NA
TGTGCCAGCAGCCCGAGACAGGGGGCGTGGGAAAAACTGTTTTTT	CASSPRQGAWEKLFF	TRBD1	TRBV7-2	TRBJ1-4	once
TGTGCCAGCTCACCGACTGGGGGAAGTTTGTACGAGCAGTACTTC	CASSPTGGSLYEQYF	NA	TRBV18	TRBJ2-7	NA
TGTGCCAGCAGCTTACCCCCACCCACCGAGGTTGTCTTTTTT	CASSLPPPTEVVFF	NA	TRBV7-2	TRBJ1-4	NA
TGTGCCAGCAGCCCCGACAGGAAGGATGGCTACACCTTC	CASSPDRKDGYTF	NA	TRBV7-2	TRBJ1-2	NA
TGTGCCAGCAGCTTGGACAGGGGGCAAAATGAAAAACTGTTTTTT	CASSLDRGQNEKLFF	TRBD1	TRBV5-4	TRBJ1-4	once
TGTGCCAGCAGTGCCGGACGGAGCAATCAGCCCCAGCATTTT	CASSAGRSNQPQHF	NA	TRBV2	TRBJ1-5	NA
TGTGCCAGCAGTTACTCTATCCCCCGGTACGATGAGCAGTTCTTC	CASSYSIPRYDEQFF	NA	TRBV6-6	TRBJ2-1	NA
TGTGCCAGCAGCTTAATGCCAGGGAATTATGGCTACACCTTC	CASSLMPGNYGYTF	NA	TRBV7-3	TRBJ1-2	NA
TGTGCCAGCAGCTTAGGCTACCTACAGGGGAGCTCCTACGAGCAGTACTTC	CASSLGYLQGSSYEQYF	TRBD1	TRBV13	TRBJ2-7	NA
TGTGCCAGCAACCCGGGACAGGAGAACTATGGCTACACCTTC	CASNPGQENYGYTF	TRBD1	TRBV6-5	TRBJ1-2	NA